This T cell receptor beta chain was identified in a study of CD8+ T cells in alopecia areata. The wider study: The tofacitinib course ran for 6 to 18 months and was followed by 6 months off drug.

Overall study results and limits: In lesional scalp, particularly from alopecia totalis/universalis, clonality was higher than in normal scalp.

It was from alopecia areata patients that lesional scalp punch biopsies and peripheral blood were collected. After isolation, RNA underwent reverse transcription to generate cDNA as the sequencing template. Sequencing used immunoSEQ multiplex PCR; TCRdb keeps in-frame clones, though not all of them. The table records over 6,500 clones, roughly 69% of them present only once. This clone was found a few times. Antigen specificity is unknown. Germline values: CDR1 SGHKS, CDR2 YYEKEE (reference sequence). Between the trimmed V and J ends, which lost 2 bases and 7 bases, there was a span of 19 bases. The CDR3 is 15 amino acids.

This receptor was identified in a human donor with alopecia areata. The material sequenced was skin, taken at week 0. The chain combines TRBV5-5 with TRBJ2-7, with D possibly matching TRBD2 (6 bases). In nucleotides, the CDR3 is TGTGCCAGCAGCTTCCCACACAGATCTGGAGGGGAGCAGTACTTC. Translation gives CASSFPHRSGGEQYF.